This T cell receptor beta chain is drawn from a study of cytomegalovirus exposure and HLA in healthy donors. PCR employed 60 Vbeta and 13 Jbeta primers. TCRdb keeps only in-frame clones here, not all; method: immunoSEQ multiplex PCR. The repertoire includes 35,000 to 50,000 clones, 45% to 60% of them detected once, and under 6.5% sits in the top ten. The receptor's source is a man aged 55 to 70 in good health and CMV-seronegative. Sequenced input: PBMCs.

This chain's CDR3 is CASSLVVGADQPQHF. The DNA of the CDR3 is TGTGCCAGCAGTTTGGTGGTAGGGGCTGATCAGCCCCAGCATTTT. V usage is TRBV2 and J usage is TRBJ1-5, with D perhaps TRBD1 (5 bases). CDR1 and CDR2 from the germline V gene are SNHLY and FYNNEI. V was pared by 5 bases and J by 5 bases, with 16 bases between. This CDR3 spans 15 amino acids.